Here is one T cell receptor beta chain with its context. These data belong to a study of blood T cell repertoires in COVID-19. Some clones are missing from TCRdb's copy, which holds only in-frame ones; the method was immunoSEQ multiplex PCR. This sample yields some 190,000 clones, of which 65% to 85% are seen a single time; approximately 4.3% belongs to the top ten. The germline gives CDR1 MGHRA, CDR2 YSYEKL. The trim removed 0 bases at V and 4 bases at J, leaving 5 bases unmatched. The CDR3 covers 15 residues. Sequencing was carried out using PBMCs or T cells enriched from blood (not recorded which). The rearrangement uses TRBV4-1 and TRBJ2-7; TRBD1 matches at 8 bases. This clonotype was sampled from a man in his thirties or forties with acute COVID-19. The CDR3 sequence: CASSQDLGQVYEQYF. As DNA, the CDR3 is TGCGCCAGCAGCCAAGATCTGGGACAGGTGTACGAGCAGTACTTC.